Shown below are 16 T cell receptor beta chains from a single sample sequenced in a study of radiotherapy plus CTLA-4 blockade in lung cancer. The protocol was immunoSEQ multiplex PCR, while the TCRdb copy is restricted to in-frame clones and leaves out a portion. The data hold 90,000 to 100,000 clones, with 88% observed a single time. Sequencing used peripheral blood, obtained from a patient treated with radiotherapy plus ipilimumab. All receptors derive from a human donor with non-small cell lung cancer that progressed on radiotherapy plus ipilimumab.

About this clone: One junction end does not reproduce the germline sequence, and a read error may be involved. The CDR3 coding sequence is TGTGCCAGCTCACCAACAGGTGAGGGGGGGCAATTT. Residues: CASSPTGEGGQF. V is TRBV18 and J is TRBJ1-1, with D perhaps TRBD1 (6 bases). CDR1 and CDR2 from the germline V gene are KGHSH and LQKENI. This CDR3 is 12 amino acids long.

This rearrangement joins TRBV11-2 to TRBJ2-5; D is unclear. This CDR3 region has 12 residues. Between the trimmed V and J ends, which lost 5 bases and 5 bases, there was a span of 9 bases. Germline V lookup: CDR1 SGHAT, CDR2 FQNNGV. DNA of the CDR3: TGTGCCAGCAGCGGTCTCCCGGAGACCCAGTACTTC. Translating it yields CASSGLPETQYF.

Here the CDR3 DNA reads TGTGCCAGCAGCGTACTACAGCGTCCGTATGGTGTGTACGGGGAGCTGTTTTTT. Its protein product is CASSVLQRPYGVYGELFF. The chain couples TRBV9 to TRBJ2-2, with no clear D. Deletions cut 1 base from V and 7 bases from J, with 23 bases between. The germline V gene has CDR1 SGDLS and CDR2 YYNGEE. The CDR3 covers 18 residues.

V and J are TRBV19 and TRBJ1-2; D is undetermined. The germline CDR1 and CDR2 sequences are LNHDA and SQIVND (reference sequence). The CDR3 extends over 13 amino acids. V lost 6 bases and J 4 bases, leaving 12 bases between the germline ends. The CDR3 DNA reads TGTGCCAGTAGACAAGGGCCGGGCTATGGCTACACCTTC. It is translated as CASRQGPGYGYTF.

The rearrangement joins TRBV7-6 to TRBJ2-1; possibly TRBD2 for D (5 bases). CDR1 is SGHVS and CDR2 is FNYEAQ in the germline V gene. The CDR3 spans 15 residues. V lost 5 bases, J lost 0 bases, and 11 bases lay in between. The CDR3 sequence: CASSGLGSSYNEQFF. CDR3 coding DNA: TGTGCCAGCAGCGGACTGGGGAGCTCCTACAATGAGCAGTTCTTC.

This chain uses TRBV27 with TRBJ2-7; D is perhaps TRBD2 (6 bases). Per germline, CDR1 MNHEY and CDR2 SMNVEV (reference sequence). V lost 6 bases to trimming and J lost 4 bases, with 13 bases between them. This CDR3 region has 13 residues. The CDR3 sequence is CASRRRAGYEQYF. CDR3 sequence (DNA): TGTGCCAGCAGAAGGAGGGCCGGGTACGAGCAGTACTTC.

Of note for this clone: The sample has other DNA sequences that encode this CDR3 too. The J gene is TRBJ2-1, the V gene TRBV29-1, with 9 bases that match TRBD2. The germline V gene has CDR1 SQVTM and CDR2 ANQGSEA. This CDR3 region has 15 residues. The V and J ends lost 4 bases and 2 bases, in that order; junction bases with no gene match: 6. Here the CDR3 reads CSVGGGGGAYNEQFF. The CDR3 DNA reads as TGCAGCGTTGGCGGGGGGGGAGGGGCCTACAATGAGCAGTTCTTC.

The chain joins TRBV19 to TRBJ1-1; D unclear. The CDR3 loop spans 15 amino acids. Deletions cut 3 bases from V and 5 bases from J, with 16 bases between. Germline V CDR1 and CDR2: LNHDA, SQIVND (reference sequence). CDR3 amino acids: CASSIPRGLGTEAFF. The CDR3 nucleotides read TGTGCCAGTAGTATCCCCCGCGGACTGGGGACTGAAGCTTTCTTT.

The V call is TRBV5-6, the J call TRBJ1-2; TRBD1 is a possible D gene (5 bases). The ends were cut back, 0 bases at V and 6 bases at J, with 9 bases in the middle. The germline CDR1 and CDR2 sequences are SGHDT and YYEEEE. The CDR3 runs 13 residues. The CDR3 coding sequence is TGTGCCAGCAGCTTGGCGGGGACCGATGGCTACACCTTC. Translating gives CASSLAGTDGYTF.

This clone was counted a single time. The chain employs TRBV9 and TRBJ1-1; TRBD1 matches at 8 bases. The junction had 2 bases not matched to a gene; V was cut back by 0 bases and J by 1 base. This CDR3 comprises 15 residues. The germline V gene has CDR1 SGDLS and CDR2 YYNGEE. The DNA for the CDR3 is TGTGCCAGCAGCGTAGACGACAGGGGGAACACTGAAGCTTTCTTT. Its translation is CASSVDDRGNTEAFF.

This chain connects TRBV10-3 to TRBJ2-3; 14 bases align to TRBD2. Germline loops: CDR1 ENHRY, CDR2 SYGVKD. V dropped 5 bases and J dropped 0; count of bases not matched to a gene: 4. The CDR3 extends over 17 amino acids. This chain's CDR3 is CAISPGLAGGSTDTQYF. Here the CDR3 DNA reads TGTGCCATCAGTCCCGGACTAGCGGGGGGAAGCACAGATACGCAGTATTTT.

V is TRBV5-1 and J is TRBJ2-7, with D possibly matching TRBD1 (6 bases). Germline assignment: CDR1 SGHRS and CDR2 YFSETQ. Between the trimmed V and J ends, which lost 5 bases and 0 bases, there was a span of 12 bases. This CDR3 is built from 14 residues. In DNA, the CDR3 is TGCGCCAGCAGACAGGGTCTACGCTCCTACGAGCAGTACTTC. It translates to CASRQGLRSYEQYF.

The chain combines TRBV5-4 with TRBJ2-7; 15 bases match TRBD2. Germline lookup yields CDR1 SGHNT and CDR2 YYREEE (reference sequence). With V trimmed by 4 bases and J by 0 bases, 11 bases remained unmatched. CDR3 length equals 19 residues. The CDR3 DNA follows: TGTGCCAGCAGCGGACACCCCGGGACTAGCGGGAGGCACTCCTACGAGCAGTACTTC. It codes for CASSGHPGTSGRHSYEQYF.

V usage is TRBV28 and J usage is TRBJ1-2; D may be TRBD1 (6 bases). Germline V gives CDR1 MDHEN, CDR2 SYDVKM. The CDR3 runs to 21 residues. V shed 1 base and J shed 0 bases, with 27 bases lying between them. The CDR3 nucleotides read TGTGCCAGCAGTTTATACATGGACAAAGGGACAAGTAGGTTCCCTAACTATGGCTACACCTTC. This sequence encodes CASSLYMDKGTSRFPNYGYTF.

The chain has TRBV21-1 and TRBJ1-1. TRBV21-1 is classified as a pseudogene. This CDR3 spans 17 amino acids. The CDR3 loop reads CASSTLVATQIRTEAFF. CDR3 nucleotides: TGTGCCAGCAGTACTCTAGTAGCTACACAAATTCGCACTGAAGCTTTCTTT.

In nucleotides, the CDR3 is TGTGCCAGCAGCCAAGACCCCCTCTACAATGAGCAGTTCTTC. The encoded protein is CASSQDPLYNEQFF. This chain links TRBV4-2 with TRBJ2-1; D call uncertain. The CDR3 runs 14 residues. Trimming removed 0 bases at V and 3 bases at J, with 6 bases between. Per germline, CDR1 LGHNA and CDR2 YNFKEQ.